The present T cell receptor beta chain was sequenced within a study of T cell changes during pregnancy in multiple sclerosis. The count of this clone is one. With V trimmed by 6 bases and J by 0 bases, 8 bases remained unmatched. Germline V gene lookup returns CDR1 MNHEY and CDR2 SMNVEV (reference sequence). The CDR3 is 15 residues long. Sequenced by immunoSEQ multiplex PCR; TCRdb stores in-frame clones only, minus some. The sample contains some 120,000 clones, 90% to 96% of which appear only once. This clonotype was sampled from a female donor with multiple sclerosis, enrolled in a pregnancy study. This chain joins TRBV27 and TRBJ2-7; 7 bases align to TRBD1. The sequencing here drew on peripheral blood, taken after pregnancy. CDR3 residues: CASSPGTARSYEQYF. The CDR3 nucleotides read TGTGCCAGCAGCCCCGGGACAGCCCGCTCCTACGAGCAGTACTTC.